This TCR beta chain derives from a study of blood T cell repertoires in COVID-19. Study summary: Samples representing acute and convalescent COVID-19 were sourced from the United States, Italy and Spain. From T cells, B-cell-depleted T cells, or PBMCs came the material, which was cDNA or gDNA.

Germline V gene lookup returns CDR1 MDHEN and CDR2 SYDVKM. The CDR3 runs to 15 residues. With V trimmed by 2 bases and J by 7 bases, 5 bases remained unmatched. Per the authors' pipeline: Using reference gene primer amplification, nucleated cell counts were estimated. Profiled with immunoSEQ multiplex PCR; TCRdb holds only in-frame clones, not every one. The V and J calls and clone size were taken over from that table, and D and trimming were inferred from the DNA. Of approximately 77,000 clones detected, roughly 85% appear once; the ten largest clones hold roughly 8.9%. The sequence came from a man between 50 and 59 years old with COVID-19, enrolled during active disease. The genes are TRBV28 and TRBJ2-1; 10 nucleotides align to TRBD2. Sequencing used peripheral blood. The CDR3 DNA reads TGTGCCAGCAGTTTAGCCGCTAGCGGGAGTAATGAGCAGTTCTTC. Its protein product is CASSLAASGSNEQFF.